This T cell receptor beta chain was captured by sequencing in a study of CD8+ T cells in alopecia areata. Study-level information: Treatment ran 6 to 18 months, with 6 months of follow-up afterward.

Germline values: CDR1 GTSNPN, CDR2 SVGIG (reference sequence). CDR3 length equals 14 residues. V dropped 6 bases and J dropped 7 bases, with 19 bases sitting between them. Sequencing used cDNA as its template, made by extracting RNA and reverse transcribing it. Data came from immunoSEQ multiplex PCR; TCRdb stores just in-frame clones and leaves some out. The table has about 250,000 clones, 60% seen once. A word on this clone: Its antigen is as yet unknown.

Study-wide results and limits: With just one nonresponder, it is still uncertain whether baseline CD8+ expansion relates to response.

The treatment denotes: oral pan-JAK inhibitor, 5-10 mg twice daily. The chain recombines TRBV30 with TRBJ2-1, with D possibly being TRBD2 (7 bases). The material sequenced was CD4+ T cells sorted from blood, taken at approximately week 52, from a patient treated with tofacitinib. This TCR derives from a human donor with alopecia areata. The CDR3 DNA sequence: TGTGCCTGTCACGGGAGAGGGGGGGCAAATGAGCAGTTCTTC. Its protein product is CACHGRGGANEQFF.